These 4 T cell receptor beta chains were all obtained from the same sample, sequenced in a study of shared clonotypes between healthy human individuals. Clones were sequenced by immunoSEQ multiplex PCR, and TCRdb holds only the in-frame ones, with some missing. The sample carries 2 million to 2.5 million clones, over 85% recorded once. The sample consisted of naive CD4+ T cells from PBMCs. Subset in this sample: CD45RA+ positively selected. These receptors all come from a young man in good health. Some clones in this sample may be carry-over from other donors' samples.

V and J are TRBV7-2 and TRBJ1-1; D is perhaps TRBD1 (5 bases). The germline V and J ends were trimmed by 4 bases and 3 bases, with 12 bases remaining between them. This CDR3 comprises 14 residues. The germline V gene has CDR1 SGHTA and CDR2 FQGNSA. The CDR3 protein is CASSSSGRDTEAFF. CDR3 sequence (DNA): TGTGCCAGCAGCTCGTCAGGGAGGGACACTGAAGCTTTCTTT.

The genes are TRBV5-1 and TRBJ2-3; a weak D match, TRBD1 (5 bases). The CDR3 has 14 residues. The V gene's germline CDR1 is SGHRS and CDR2 YFSETQ. Trimming pared 4 bases from V and 1 base from J, leaving 10 bases between. CDR3 DNA sequence: TGCGCCAGCAGCGCAGGGATGGGCACAGATACGCAGTATTTT. Translating it yields CASSAGMGTDTQYF.

This chain links TRBV19 with TRBJ2-1; 8 nucleotides match TRBD2. The V and J ends lost 5 bases and 5 bases, in that order; junction bases with no gene match: 11. This CDR3 spans 16 amino acids. CDR1 is LNHDA, CDR2 SQIVND, per germline (reference sequence). The DNA of the CDR3 is TGTGCCAGTAGTCCATCGACGGCTAGCGGGCACAATGAGCAGTTCTTC. Translating gives CASSPSTASGHNEQFF.

This clone was seen a single time. The chain joins TRBV4-1 to TRBJ2-7; the match to TRBD1 covers 7 bases. The CDR3 totals 15 residues. Germline V CDR1 and CDR2: MGHRA, YSYEKL. V trimming: 5 bases; J trimming: 2 bases; junction bases outside the gene matches: 9. The CDR3 reads CASSAPGTATYEQYF. The CDR3 region has the DNA TGCGCCAGCAGCGCCCCGGGGACAGCAACCTACGAGCAGTACTTC.